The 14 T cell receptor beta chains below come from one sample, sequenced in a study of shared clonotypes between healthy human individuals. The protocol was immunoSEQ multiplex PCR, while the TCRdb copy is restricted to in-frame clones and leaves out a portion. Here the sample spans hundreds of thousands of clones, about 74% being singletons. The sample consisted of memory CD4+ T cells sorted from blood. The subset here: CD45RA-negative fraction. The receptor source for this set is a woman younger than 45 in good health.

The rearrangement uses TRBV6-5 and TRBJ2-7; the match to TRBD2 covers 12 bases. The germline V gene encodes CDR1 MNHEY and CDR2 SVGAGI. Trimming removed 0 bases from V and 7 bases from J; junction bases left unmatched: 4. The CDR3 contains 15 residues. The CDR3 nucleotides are TGTGCCAGCAGTTACTCAGGACTAGCGGGACGGGAGCAGTACTTC. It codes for CASSYSGLAGREQYF.

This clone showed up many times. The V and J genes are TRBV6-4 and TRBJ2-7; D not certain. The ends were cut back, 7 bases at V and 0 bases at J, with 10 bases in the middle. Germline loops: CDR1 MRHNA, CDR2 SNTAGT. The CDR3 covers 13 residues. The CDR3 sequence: CASTPQDSYEQYF. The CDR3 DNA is TGTGCCAGCACCCCCCAGGACTCCTACGAGCAGTACTTC.

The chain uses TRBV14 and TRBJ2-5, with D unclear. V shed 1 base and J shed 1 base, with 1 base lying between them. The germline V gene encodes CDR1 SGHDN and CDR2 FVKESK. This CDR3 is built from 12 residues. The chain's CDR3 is CASSQVQETQYF. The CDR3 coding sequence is TGTGCCAGCAGCCAAGTCCAAGAGACCCAGTACTTC.

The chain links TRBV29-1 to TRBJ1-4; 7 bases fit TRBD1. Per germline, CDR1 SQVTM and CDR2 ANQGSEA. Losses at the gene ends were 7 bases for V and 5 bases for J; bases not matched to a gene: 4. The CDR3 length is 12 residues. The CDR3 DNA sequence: TGCAGCGCGAGACAGGGAAATGAAAAACTGTTTTTT. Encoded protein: CSARQGNEKLFF. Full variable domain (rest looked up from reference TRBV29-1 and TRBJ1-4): SAVISQKPSRDICQRGTSLTIQCQVDSQVTMMFWYRQQPGQSLTLIATANQGSEATYESGFVIDKFPISRPNLTFSTLTVSNMSPEDSSIYLCSARQGNEKLFFGSGTQLSVL.

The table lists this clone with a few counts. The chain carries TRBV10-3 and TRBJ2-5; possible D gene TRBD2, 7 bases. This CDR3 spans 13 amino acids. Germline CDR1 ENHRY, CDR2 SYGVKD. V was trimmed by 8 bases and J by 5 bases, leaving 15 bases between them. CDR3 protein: CAIAEGGGETQYF. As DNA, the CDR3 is TGTGCCATCGCCGAGGGGGGGGGCGAGACCCAGTACTTC.

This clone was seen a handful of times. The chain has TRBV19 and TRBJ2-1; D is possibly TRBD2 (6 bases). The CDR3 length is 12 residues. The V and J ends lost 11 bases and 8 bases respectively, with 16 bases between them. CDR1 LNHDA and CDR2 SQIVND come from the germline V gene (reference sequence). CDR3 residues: CASRGGIDEQFF. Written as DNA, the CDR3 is TGTGCCTCGCGTGGGGGGATTGATGAGCAGTTCTTC. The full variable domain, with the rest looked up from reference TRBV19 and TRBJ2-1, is DGGITQSPKYLFRKEGQNVTLSCEQNLNHDAMYWYRQDPGQGLRLIYYSQIVNDFQKGDIAEGYSVSREKKESFPLTVTSAQKNPTAFYLCASRGGIDEQFFGPGTRLTVL.

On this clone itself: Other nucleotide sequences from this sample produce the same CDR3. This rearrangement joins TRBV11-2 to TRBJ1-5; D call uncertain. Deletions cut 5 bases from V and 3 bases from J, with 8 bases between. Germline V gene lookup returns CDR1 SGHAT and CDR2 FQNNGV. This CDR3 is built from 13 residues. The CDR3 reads CASSLASNQPQHF. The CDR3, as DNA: TGTGCCAGCAGCCTAGCCTCCAATCAGCCCCAGCATTTT.

DNA of the CDR3: TGTGCCAGCTCACCACGACAGGGGGCTACGAACACTGAAGCTTTCTTT. Its translation is CASSPRQGATNTEAFF. The V and J genes are TRBV18 and TRBJ1-1; 10 bases are a match to TRBD1. This CDR3 is 16 amino acids long. Trimming at V came to 1 base and at J to 1 base, leaving 3 bases not matched to a gene. Looked up from germline, CDR1 is KGHSH and CDR2 is LQKENI.

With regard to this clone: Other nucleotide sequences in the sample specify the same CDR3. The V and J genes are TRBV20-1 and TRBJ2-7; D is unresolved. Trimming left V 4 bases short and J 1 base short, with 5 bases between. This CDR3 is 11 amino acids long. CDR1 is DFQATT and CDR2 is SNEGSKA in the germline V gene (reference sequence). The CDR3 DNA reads TGCAGTGCTACACCATCCTACGAGCAGTACTTC. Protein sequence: CSATPSYEQYF.

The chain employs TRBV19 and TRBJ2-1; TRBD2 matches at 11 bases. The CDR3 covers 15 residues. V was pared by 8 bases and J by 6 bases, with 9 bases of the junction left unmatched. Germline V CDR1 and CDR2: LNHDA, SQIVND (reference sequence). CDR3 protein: CASATTSGKINEQFF. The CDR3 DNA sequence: TGTGCCAGTGCAACGACTAGCGGGAAAATCAATGAGCAGTTCTTC.

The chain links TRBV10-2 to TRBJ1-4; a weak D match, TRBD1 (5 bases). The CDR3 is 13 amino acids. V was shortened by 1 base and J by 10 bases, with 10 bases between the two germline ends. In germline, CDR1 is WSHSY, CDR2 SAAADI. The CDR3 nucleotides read TGCGCCAGCAGTGAGTGGGACTCGGGAAAACTGTTTTTT. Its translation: CASSEWDSGKLFF.

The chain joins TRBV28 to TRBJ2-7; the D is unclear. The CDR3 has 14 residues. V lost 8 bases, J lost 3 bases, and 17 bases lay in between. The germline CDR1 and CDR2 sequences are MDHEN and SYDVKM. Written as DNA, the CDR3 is TGTGCCAGCGCCTCCACCCCCCCCTACTACGAGCAGTACTTC. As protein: CASASTPPYYEQYF.

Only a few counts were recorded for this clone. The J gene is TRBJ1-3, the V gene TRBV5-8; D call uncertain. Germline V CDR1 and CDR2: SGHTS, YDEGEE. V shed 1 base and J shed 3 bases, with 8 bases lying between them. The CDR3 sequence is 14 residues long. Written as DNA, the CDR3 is TGTGCCAGCAGCTTGCAGTACCGTGGAAACACCATATATTTT. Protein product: CASSLQYRGNTIYF.

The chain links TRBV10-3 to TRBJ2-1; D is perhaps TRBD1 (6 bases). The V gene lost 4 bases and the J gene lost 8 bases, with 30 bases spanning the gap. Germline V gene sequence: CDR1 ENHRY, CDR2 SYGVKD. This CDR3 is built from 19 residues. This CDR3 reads CAISGTTHLRGALSDEQFF. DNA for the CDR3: TGTGCCATCAGTGGGACCACCCACCTCAGGGGCGCCCTCAGCGATGAGCAGTTCTTC.